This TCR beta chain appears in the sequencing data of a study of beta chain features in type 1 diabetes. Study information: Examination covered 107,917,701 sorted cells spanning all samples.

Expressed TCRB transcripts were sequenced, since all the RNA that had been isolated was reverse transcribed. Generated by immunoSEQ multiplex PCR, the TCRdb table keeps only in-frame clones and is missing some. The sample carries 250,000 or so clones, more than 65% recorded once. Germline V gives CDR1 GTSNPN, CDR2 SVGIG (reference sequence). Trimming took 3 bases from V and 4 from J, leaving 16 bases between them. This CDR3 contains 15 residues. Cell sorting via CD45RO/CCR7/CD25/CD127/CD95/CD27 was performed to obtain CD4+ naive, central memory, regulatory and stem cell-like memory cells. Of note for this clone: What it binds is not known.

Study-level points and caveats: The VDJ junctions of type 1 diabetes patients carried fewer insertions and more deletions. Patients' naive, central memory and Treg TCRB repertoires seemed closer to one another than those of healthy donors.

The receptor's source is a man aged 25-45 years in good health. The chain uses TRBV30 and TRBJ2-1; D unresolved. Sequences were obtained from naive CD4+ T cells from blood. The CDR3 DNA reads TGTGCCTGGAGAGGTGTTGGGCGGCAGTACAATGAGCAGTTCTTC. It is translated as CAWRGVGRQYNEQFF.